Below, 18 T cell receptor beta chains from the same sample are listed, as sequenced in a study of CD8+ T cells in alopecia areata. Sequencing templates came from extracted RNA that was reverse transcribed into cDNA. Profiled with immunoSEQ multiplex PCR; TCRdb holds only in-frame clones, not every one. The sample consists of 110,000 to 150,000 clones, about 60% of them appearing once. The source was CD4+ T cells sorted from blood, collected at week 0. Receptor source: a human donor with alopecia areata.

This clone is a singleton in its sample. The rearrangement uses TRBV7-3 and TRBJ1-6; no reliable D call. Looked up from germline, CDR1 is SGHTA and CDR2 is FQGTGA. The V end lost 5 bases, the J end lost 7 bases, and 12 bases lay between the germline ends. This CDR3 is 14 amino acids long. CDR3 sequence: CASSPKGANSPLHF. CDR3 nucleotide sequence: TGTGCCAGCAGCCCCAAGGGTGCGAATTCACCCCTCCACTTT.

This clone was detected only a few times. The chain is built from TRBV19 and TRBJ2-2; a possible D gene is TRBD2 (6 bases). Germline V gives CDR1 LNHDA, CDR2 SQIVND (reference sequence). The germline V and J ends were trimmed by 4 bases and 6 bases, with 15 bases remaining between them. The CDR3 length is 15 residues. Written as DNA, the CDR3 is TGTGCCAGTAGTACTCCGGACGGCGGGGCCGGGGAGCTGTTTTTT. Encoded protein: CASSTPDGGAGELFF.

The rearrangement uses TRBV2 and TRBJ2-1; 7 bases align to TRBD2. The CDR3 loop spans 13 amino acids. V shed 4 bases, J shed 10 bases, and the junction held 7 bases outside the gene matches. CDR1 is SNHLY, CDR2 FYNNEI, per germline. CDR3 region: CASSADPGGEQFF. CDR3 coding DNA: TGTGCCAGCAGTGCTGACCCCGGGGGGGAGCAGTTCTTC.

The rearrangement joins TRBV15 to TRBJ2-6, with no clear D. Germline values: CDR1 LNHNV, CDR2 YYDKDF (reference sequence). V was pared by 3 bases and J by 4 bases, with 7 bases between. The CDR3 loop spans 14 amino acids. Here the CDR3 DNA reads TGTGCCACCAGCAGTACCCGCGGGGCCAACGTCCTGACTTTC. It encodes CATSSTRGANVLTF.

The chain combines TRBV9 with TRBJ2-7; maybe TRBD1 (6 bases). The CDR3 totals 14 residues. Trimming removed 4 bases at V and 2 bases at J, with 13 bases between. Germline V gene sequence: CDR1 SGDLS, CDR2 YYNGEE. For the CDR3, the DNA is TGTGCCAGCAGCCCCTGGGACATTGCCTACGAGCAGTACTTC. The encoded protein is CASSPWDIAYEQYF.

The table lists this clone with a few counts. The rearrangement joins TRBV5-1 to TRBJ2-5; perhaps TRBD2 as D (5 bases). The CDR3 extends over 15 amino acids. Germline CDR1 reads SGHRS; CDR2 reads YFSETQ. V dropped 0 bases and J dropped 9 bases, with 18 bases sitting between them. The CDR3 coding sequence is TGCGCCAGCAGCTTGGAGGGAGCTAGCTCGAGGGCCCAGTACTTC. Translating gives CASSLEGASSRAQYF.

The chain employs TRBV6-5 and TRBJ2-1; TRBD2 matches 13 bases. After removal of 4 bases from V and 9 bases from J, the junction contained 0 bases not matched to a gene. CDR3 size: 13 residues. CDR1 and CDR2 (germline): MNHEY, SVGAGI. CDR3 coding DNA: TGTGCCAGCAGTTGGACTAGCGGGGGTGAGCAGTTCTTC. Its protein product is CASSWTSGGEQFF.

CDR3 coding DNA: TGCGCCAGCAGTTCGGCGACAGGGGTTAAAGAGACCCAGTACTTC. It translates to CASSSATGVKETQYF. The gene calls are TRBV5-1 and TRBJ2-5, with 8 bases aligning to TRBD1. CDR1 is SGHRS and CDR2 is YFSETQ in the germline V gene. The CDR3 contains 15 residues. V lost 5 bases and J lost 3; bases outside the gene matches: 9.

The V gene is TRBV25-1, the J gene TRBJ1-2, with D hard to call. The CDR3 is 16 amino acids. Looked up from germline, CDR1 is MGHDK and CDR2 is SYGVNS. Trimming took off 1 base at V and 6 bases at J, with 18 bases between the two ends. The CDR3 sequence is CASSESTIKTRDGYTF. The CDR3 DNA is TGTGCCAGCAGTGAATCGACCATTAAAACTCGGGATGGCTACACCTTC.

The chain recombines TRBV29-1 with TRBJ1-1, with D perhaps matching TRBD1 (6 bases). The CDR3 is 12 residues long. V was clipped by 7 bases and J by 3 bases, with 12 bases between them. In germline, CDR1 is SQVTM, CDR2 ANQGSEA. The CDR3 loop is CSDQQGHTEAFF. The CDR3 region has the DNA TGCAGCGATCAACAGGGCCACACTGAAGCTTTCTTT.

The V gene is TRBV4-3, the J gene TRBJ2-3; TRBD2 is a possible D gene (6 bases). Trimming cost V 4 bases and J 7 bases, with 21 bases left between them. Germline V lookup: CDR1 LGHNA, CDR2 YSLEER. The CDR3 loop spans 16 amino acids. The CDR3: CASSLGTRGLQHTQYF. The CDR3 DNA follows: TGCGCCAGCAGCCTGGGAACGCGGGGACTCCAGCATACGCAGTATTTT.

This clone appeared a single time. The CDR3 nucleotides read TGCAGCGTTGGGACTAGCACAGATACGCAGTATTTT. This gives the protein CSVGTSTDTQYF. The chain is built from TRBV29-1 and TRBJ2-3, with a weak D call TRBD2 (5 bases). Trimming removed 4 bases at V and 0 bases at J, with 5 bases between. Germline V gives CDR1 SQVTM, CDR2 ANQGSEA. CDR3 length: 12 residues.

This clone was detected a few times. The gene calls are TRBV6-6 and TRBJ2-7, with a tentative D call TRBD2 (6 bases). In germline, CDR1 is MNHNY, CDR2 SVGAGI (reference sequence). This CDR3 has 16 residues. The germline V and J ends were trimmed by 2 bases and 4 bases, with 18 bases remaining between them. The CDR3 sequence: CASSYGLGGGAYEQYF. The CDR3 coding sequence is TGTGCCAGCAGTTACGGGCTCGGGGGTGGGGCATACGAGCAGTACTTC.

The chain joins TRBV2 to TRBJ1-5, with D unclear. V shed 4 bases and J shed 6 bases, with 10 bases lying between them. Germline V gene lookup returns CDR1 SNHLY and CDR2 FYNNEI. The CDR3 covers 13 residues. The CDR3 DNA is TGTGCCAGCAGTGTTAGGGTGGGTCAGCCCCAGCATTTT. Translating gives CASSVRVGQPQHF.

The chain carries TRBV5-1 and TRBJ1-5; no clear D gene. V shed 4 bases and J shed 7 bases, with 15 bases lying between them. Germline V gene sequence: CDR1 SGHRS, CDR2 YFSETQ. This CDR3 spans 14 amino acids. CDR3 nucleotide sequence: TGCGCCAGCAGCCTGGGTAGGGCAGGCCAGCCCCAGCATTTT. Protein sequence: CASSLGRAGQPQHF. Full variable domain (outside the CDR3, taken from reference TRBV5-1 and TRBJ1-5): KAGVTQTPRYLIKTRGQQVTLSCSPISGHRSVSWYQQTPGQGLQFLFEYFSETQRNKGNFPGRFSGRQFSNSRSEMNVSTLELGDSALYLCASSLGRAGQPQHFGDGTRLSIL.

Comment on this clone: Other DNA sequences from this sample encode an identical CDR3 as well. The chain couples TRBV29-1 to TRBJ1-1; D gene uncertain. In germline, CDR1 is SQVTM, CDR2 ANQGSEA. The V end was cut by 7 bases, the J end by 0 bases, with 12 bases between. The CDR3 is 13 amino acids. The chain's CDR3 is CSGGRQMNTEAFF. Written as DNA, the CDR3 is TGCAGCGGGGGTCGTCAGATGAACACTGAAGCTTTCTTT.

This clone was detected once. This CDR3 is CASSLAGSIASGANVLTF. CDR3 nucleotide sequence: TGCGCCAGCAGCTTGGCGGGGTCCATCGCTTCTGGGGCCAACGTCCTGACTTTC. The chain employs TRBV5-1 and TRBJ2-6; D is possibly TRBD2 (5 bases). The CDR3 is made up of 18 amino acids. Germline CDR1 is SGHRS and CDR2 is YFSETQ. The V and J ends lost 0 bases and 1 base respectively, with 14 bases between them. The complete variable domain, with remaining parts taken from reference TRBV5-1 and TRBJ2-6, reads KAGVTQTPRYLIKTRGQQVTLSCSPISGHRSVSWYQQTPGQGLQFLFEYFSETQRNKGNFPGRFSGRQFSNSRSEMNVSTLELGDSALYLCASSLAGSIASGANVLTFGAGSRLTVL.

The chain recombines TRBV7-2 with TRBJ1-2, with 7 bases matching TRBD1. After removal of 5 bases from V and 5 bases from J, the junction contained 8 bases not matched to a gene. From germline, CDR1 is SGHTA and CDR2 FQGNSA. The CDR3 sequence is 14 residues long. For the CDR3, the DNA is TGTGCCAGCAGCCACGACAGGGAGGGGTATGGCTACACCTTC. Translated, it gives CASSHDREGYGYTF.